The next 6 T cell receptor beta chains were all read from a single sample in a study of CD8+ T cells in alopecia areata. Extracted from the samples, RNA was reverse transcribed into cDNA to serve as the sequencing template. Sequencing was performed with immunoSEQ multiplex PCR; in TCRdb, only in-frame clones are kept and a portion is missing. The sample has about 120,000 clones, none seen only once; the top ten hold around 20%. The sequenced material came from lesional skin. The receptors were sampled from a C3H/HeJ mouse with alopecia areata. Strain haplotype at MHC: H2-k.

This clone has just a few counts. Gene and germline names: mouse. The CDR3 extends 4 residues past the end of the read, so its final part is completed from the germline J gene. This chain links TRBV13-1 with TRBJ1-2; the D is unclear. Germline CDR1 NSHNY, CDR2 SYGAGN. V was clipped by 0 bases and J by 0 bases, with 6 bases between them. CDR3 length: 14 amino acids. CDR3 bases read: TGTGCCAGCAGTGATGTCAGATCAAACTCC. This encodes CASSDVRSNS. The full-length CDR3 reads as CASSDVRSNSDYTF.

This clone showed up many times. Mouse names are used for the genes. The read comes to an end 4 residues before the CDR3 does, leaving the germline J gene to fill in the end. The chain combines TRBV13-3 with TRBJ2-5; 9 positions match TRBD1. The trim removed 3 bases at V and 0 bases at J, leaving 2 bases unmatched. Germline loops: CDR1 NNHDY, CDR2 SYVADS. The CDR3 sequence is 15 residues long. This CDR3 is CASSVDRGNQDTQYF. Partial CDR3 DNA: TGTGCCAGCAGTGTCGACAGGGGGAACCAAGAC.

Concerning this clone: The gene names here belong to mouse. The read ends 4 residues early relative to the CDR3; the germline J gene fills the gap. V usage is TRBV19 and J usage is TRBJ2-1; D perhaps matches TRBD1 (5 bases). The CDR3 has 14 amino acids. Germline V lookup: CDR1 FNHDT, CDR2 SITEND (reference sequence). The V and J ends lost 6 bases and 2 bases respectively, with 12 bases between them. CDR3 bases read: TGTGCCAGCACTCCAGGGATTGACTATGCT. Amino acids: CASTPGIDYA. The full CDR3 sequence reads CASTPGIDYAEQFF.

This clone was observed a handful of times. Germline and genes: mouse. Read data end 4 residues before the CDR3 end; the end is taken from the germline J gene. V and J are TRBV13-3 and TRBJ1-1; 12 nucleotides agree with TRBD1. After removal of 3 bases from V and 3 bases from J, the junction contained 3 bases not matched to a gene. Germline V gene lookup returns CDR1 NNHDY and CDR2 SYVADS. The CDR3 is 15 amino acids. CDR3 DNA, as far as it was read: TGTGCCAGCAGTGGGGACAGGGGGCTTGACACA. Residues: CASSGDRGLDT. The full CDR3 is CASSGDRGLDTEVFF.

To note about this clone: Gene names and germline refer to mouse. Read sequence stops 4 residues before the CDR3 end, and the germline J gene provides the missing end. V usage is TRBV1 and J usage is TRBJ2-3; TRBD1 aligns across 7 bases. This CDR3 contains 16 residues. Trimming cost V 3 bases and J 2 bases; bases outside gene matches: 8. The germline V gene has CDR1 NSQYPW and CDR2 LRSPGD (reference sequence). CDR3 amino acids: CTCSAWSTGVAETLYF. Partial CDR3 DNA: TGCACCTGCAGTGCTTGGTCTACAGGGGTTGCAGAA.

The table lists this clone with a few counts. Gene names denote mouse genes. The CDR3 is CASSRGLGGPYEQYF. CDR3 DNA (partial): TGTGCTAGCAGTAGAGGACTGGGGGGGCCCTAT. V gene TRBV17 combines with J gene TRBJ2-7; 12 bases are a match to TRBD2. The CDR3 end is not reached by the read, which stops 4 residues before it; the germline J gene fills it in. Germline V gene sequence: CDR1 MNHDT, CDR2 YYDKIL. The CDR3 loop spans 15 amino acids. With V trimmed by 1 base and J by 2 bases, 0 bases remained unmatched.